The clone carrying this T cell receptor (beta chain) was recorded a few times. Its target is unknown. This entry comes from a study of beta chain features in type 1 diabetes. Overall study findings and caveats: Lower insertion and higher deletion counts appeared at VDJ junctions in type 1 diabetes patients. The question of HLA type influencing TCRB rearrangement was one that remained unresolved here.

Expressed TCRB transcripts were sequenced because the entire RNA isolate underwent reverse transcription. Produced via immunoSEQ multiplex PCR; TCRdb's table is partial and in-frame only. The sample consists of about 150,000 clones, under 9.5% of them appearing once. Material for sequencing was central memory CD4+ T cells from blood. This TCR derives from a man aged 18 to 35 in good health.

The CDR3 DNA follows: TGTGCCAGTACCAACGGACAGGGGGCCTACGAGCAGTACTTC. Protein: CASTNGQGAYEQYF. This chain connects TRBV19 to TRBJ2-7, with 10 bases that match TRBD1. This CDR3 spans 14 amino acids. J gave up 2 bases and V 7 bases, and 5 bases lay outside the gene matches. Germline lookup yields CDR1 LNHDA and CDR2 SQIVND (reference sequence). Combining the CDR3 with reference TRBV19 and TRBJ2-7 gives the whole variable domain DGGITQSPKYLFRKEGQNVTLSCEQNLNHDAMYWYRQDPGQGLRLIYYSQIVNDFQKGDIAEGYSVSREKKESFPLTVTSAQKNPTAFYLCASTNGQGAYEQYFGPGTRLTVT.